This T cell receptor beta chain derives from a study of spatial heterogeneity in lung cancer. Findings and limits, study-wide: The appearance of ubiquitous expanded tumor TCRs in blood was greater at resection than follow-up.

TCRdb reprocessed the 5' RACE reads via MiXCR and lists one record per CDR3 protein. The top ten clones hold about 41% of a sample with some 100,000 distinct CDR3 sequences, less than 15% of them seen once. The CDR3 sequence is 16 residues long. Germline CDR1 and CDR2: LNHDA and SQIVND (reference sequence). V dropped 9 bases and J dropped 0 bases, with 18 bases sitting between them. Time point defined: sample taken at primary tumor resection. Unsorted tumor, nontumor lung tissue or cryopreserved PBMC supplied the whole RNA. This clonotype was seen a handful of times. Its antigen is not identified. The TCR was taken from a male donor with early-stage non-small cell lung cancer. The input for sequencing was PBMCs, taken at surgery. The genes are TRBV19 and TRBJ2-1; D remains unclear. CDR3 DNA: TGTGCCAGCTCTCCTAGGGCAGGTAGCTCCTACAATGAGCAGTTCTTC. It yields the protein CASSPRAGSSYNEQFF.